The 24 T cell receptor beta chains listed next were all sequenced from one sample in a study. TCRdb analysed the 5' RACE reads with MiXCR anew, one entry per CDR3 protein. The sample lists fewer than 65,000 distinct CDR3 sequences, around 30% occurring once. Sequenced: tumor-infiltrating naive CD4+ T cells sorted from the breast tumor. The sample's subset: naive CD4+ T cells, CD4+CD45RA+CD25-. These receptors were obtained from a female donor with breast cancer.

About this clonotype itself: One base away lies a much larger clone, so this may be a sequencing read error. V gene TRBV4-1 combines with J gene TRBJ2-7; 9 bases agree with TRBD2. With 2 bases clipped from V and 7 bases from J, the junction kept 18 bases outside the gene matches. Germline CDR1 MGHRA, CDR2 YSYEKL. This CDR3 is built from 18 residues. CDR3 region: CASSQKRGQPGLAREQYF. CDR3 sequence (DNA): TGCGCCAGCAGCCAAAAGAGGGGGCAACCGGGACTAGCAAGGGAGCAGTACTTC.

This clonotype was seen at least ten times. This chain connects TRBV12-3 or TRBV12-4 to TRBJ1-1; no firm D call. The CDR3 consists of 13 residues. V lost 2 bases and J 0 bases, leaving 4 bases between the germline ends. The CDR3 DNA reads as TGTGCCAGCAGTTTAAACCTGAACACTGAAGCTTTCTTT. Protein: CASSLNLNTEAFF.

CDR3 sequence reads: CASSPRDREHEQFF. CDR3 nucleotides: TGTGCCAGCAGCCCGAGGGACAGGGAACATGAGCAGTTCTTC. The gene calls are TRBV7-8 and TRBJ2-1, with TRBD1 identical over 9 bases. Trimming took 5 bases from V and 8 from J; bases not matched to a gene: 7. The CDR3 covers 14 residues. CDR1 is SGHVS and CDR2 is FQNEAQ in the germline V gene.

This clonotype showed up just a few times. This chain's CDR3 is CSVEREGVTGELFF. CDR3 DNA sequence: TGCAGCGTCGAGCGGGAGGGCGTCACCGGGGAGCTGTTTTTT. V usage is TRBV29-1 and J usage is TRBJ2-2, with TRBD2 matching 10 bases. Trimming took 6 bases from V and 4 from J; bases not matched to a gene: 5. Germline loops: CDR1 SQVTM, CDR2 ANQGSEA. This CDR3 is 14 amino acids long.

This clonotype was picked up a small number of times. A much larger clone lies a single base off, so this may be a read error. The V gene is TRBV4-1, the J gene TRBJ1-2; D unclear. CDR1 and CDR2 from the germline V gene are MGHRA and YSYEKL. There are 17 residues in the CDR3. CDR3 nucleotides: TGCGCCGGCAGCCAAGTTGACATGGGTCTAGCTAACTATGGCTACACCTTC. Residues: CAGSQVDMGLANYGYTF.

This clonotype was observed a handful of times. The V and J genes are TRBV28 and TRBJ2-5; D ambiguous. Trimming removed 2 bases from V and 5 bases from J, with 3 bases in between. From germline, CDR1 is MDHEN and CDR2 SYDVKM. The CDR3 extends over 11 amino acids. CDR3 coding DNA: TGTGCCAGCAGTTTAATGGAGACCCAGTACTTC. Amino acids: CASSLMETQYF.

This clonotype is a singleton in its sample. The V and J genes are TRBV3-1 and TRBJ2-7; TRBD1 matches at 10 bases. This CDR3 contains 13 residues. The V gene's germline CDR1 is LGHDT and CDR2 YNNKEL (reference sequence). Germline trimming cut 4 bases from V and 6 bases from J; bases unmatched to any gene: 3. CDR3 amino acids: CASSRDRGREQYF. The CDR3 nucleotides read TGTGCCAGCAGCCGAGACAGGGGGCGCGAGCAGTACTTC.

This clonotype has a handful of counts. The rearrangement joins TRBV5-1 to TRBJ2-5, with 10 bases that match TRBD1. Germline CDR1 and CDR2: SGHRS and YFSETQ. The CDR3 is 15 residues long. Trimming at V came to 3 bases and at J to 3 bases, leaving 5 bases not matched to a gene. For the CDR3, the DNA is TGCGCCAGCAGCTCCTGGGGGACAGGGGAAGAGACCCAGTACTTC. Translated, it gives CASSSWGTGEETQYF.

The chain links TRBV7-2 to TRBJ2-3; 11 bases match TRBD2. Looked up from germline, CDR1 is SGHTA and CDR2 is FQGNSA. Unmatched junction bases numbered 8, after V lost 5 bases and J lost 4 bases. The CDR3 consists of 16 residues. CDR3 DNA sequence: TGTGCCAGCAGCGTTACTAGCGGGAGTGGGGCAGATACGCAGTATTTT. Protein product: CASSVTSGSGADTQYF.

CDR3 loop: CASSLNYQETQYF. The CDR3 DNA reads as TGTGCCAGCAGTTTAAATTACCAAGAGACCCAGTACTTC. The genes are TRBV12-3 or TRBV12-4 and TRBJ2-5; D call uncertain. The CDR3 spans 13 residues. Trimming removed 2 bases from V and 0 bases from J, with 4 bases in between.

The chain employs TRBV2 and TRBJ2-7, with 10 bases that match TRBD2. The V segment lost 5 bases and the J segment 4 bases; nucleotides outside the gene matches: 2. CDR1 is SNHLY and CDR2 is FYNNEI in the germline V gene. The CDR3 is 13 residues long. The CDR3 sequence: CASSPAGGYEQYF. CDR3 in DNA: TGTGCCAGCAGTCCAGCGGGAGGGTACGAGCAGTACTTC.

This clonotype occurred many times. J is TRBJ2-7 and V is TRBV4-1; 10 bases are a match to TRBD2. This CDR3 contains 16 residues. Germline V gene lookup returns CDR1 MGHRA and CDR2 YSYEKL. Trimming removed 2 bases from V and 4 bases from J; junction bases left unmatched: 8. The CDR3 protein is CASSQTGTSEIYEQYF. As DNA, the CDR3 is TGCGCCAGCAGCCAAACGGGGACTAGCGAGATATACGAGCAGTACTTC.

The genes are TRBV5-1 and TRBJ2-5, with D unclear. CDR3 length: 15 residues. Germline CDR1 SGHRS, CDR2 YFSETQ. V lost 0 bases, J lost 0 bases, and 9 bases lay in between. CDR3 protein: CASSLGGIYQETQYF. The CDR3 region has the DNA TGCGCCAGCAGCTTGGGCGGCATCTACCAAGAGACCCAGTACTTC.

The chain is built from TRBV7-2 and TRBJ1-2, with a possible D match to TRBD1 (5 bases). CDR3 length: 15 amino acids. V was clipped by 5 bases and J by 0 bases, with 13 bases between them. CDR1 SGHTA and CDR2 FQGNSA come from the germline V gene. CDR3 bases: TGTGCCAGCAGCCCACGGGGGACTCCTAACTATGGCTACACCTTC. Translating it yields CASSPRGTPNYGYTF.

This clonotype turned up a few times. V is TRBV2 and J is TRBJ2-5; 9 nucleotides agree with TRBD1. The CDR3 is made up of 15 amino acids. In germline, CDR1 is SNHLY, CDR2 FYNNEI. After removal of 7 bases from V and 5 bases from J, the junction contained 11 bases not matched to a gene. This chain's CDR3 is CASIPSDRGPETQYF. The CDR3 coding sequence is TGTGCCAGCATCCCCTCGGACAGGGGACCGGAGACCCAGTACTTC.

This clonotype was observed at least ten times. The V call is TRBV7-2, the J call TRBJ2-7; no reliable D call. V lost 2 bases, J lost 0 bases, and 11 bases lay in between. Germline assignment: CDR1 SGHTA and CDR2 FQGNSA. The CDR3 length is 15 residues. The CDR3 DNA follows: TGTGCCAGCAGCTTATCGGTTGGAAGCTCCTACGAGCAGTACTTC. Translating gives CASSLSVGSSYEQYF. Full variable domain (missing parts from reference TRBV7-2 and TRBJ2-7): GAGVSQSPSNKVTEKGKDVELRCDPISGHTALYWYRQSLGQGLEFLIYFQGNSAPDKSGLPSDRFSAERTGGSVSTLTIQRTQQEDSAVYLCASSLSVGSSYEQYFGPGTRLTVT.

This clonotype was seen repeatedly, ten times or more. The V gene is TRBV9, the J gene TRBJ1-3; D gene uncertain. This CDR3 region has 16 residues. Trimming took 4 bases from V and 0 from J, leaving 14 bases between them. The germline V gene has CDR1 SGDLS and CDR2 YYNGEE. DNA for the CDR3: TGTGCCAGCAGCCCTCACGTGCCGAACTCTGGAAACACCATATATTTT. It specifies CASSPHVPNSGNTIYF. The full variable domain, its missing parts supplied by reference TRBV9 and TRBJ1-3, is DSGVTQTPKHLITATGQRVTLRCSPRSGDLSVYWYQQSLDQGLQFLIQYYNGEERAKGNILERFSAQQFPDLHSELNLSSLELGDSALYFCASSPHVPNSGNTIYFGEGSWLTVV.

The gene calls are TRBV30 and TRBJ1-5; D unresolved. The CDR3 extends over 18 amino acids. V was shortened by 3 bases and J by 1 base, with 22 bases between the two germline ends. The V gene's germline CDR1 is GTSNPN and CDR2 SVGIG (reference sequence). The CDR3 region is CAWSPSGAGLWSNQPQHF. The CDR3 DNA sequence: TGTGCCTGGAGCCCCTCGGGAGCAGGCCTGTGGAGCAATCAGCCCCAGCATTTT.

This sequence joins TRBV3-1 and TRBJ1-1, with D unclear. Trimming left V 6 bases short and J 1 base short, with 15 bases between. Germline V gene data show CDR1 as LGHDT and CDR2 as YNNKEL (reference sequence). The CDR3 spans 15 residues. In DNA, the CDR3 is TGTGCCAGCAGGCCTTTGACCACGGGGAACACTGAAGCTTTCTTT. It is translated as CASRPLTTGNTEAFF.

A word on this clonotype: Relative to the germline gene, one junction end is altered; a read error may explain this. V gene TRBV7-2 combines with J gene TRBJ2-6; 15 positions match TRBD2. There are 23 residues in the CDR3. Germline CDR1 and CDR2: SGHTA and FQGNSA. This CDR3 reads CASSSRGLAGGPGVLSGTNVLTF. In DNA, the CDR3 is TGTGCCAGCAGCTCGCGGGGACTAGCGGGAGGCCCGGGAGTCCTCTCTGGGACCAACGTCCTGACTTTC.

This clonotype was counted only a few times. The CDR3 bases are TGCGCCAGCAGCTTGGCCCTAATAGGACAGGGGATCAATACGCAGTATTTT. Translating it yields CASSLALIGQGINTQYF. The V call is TRBV5-1, the J call TRBJ2-3, with TRBD1 identical over 9 bases. V lost 0 bases to trimming and J lost 7 bases; unmatched junction nucleotides: 12. The CDR3 extends over 17 amino acids. CDR1 is SGHRS, CDR2 YFSETQ, per germline.

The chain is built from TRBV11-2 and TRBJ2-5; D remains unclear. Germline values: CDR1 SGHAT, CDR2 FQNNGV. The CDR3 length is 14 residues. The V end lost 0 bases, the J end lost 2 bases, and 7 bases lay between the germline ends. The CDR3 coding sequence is TGTGCCAGCAGCTTAGACAGACAACAAGAGACCCAGTACTTC. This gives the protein CASSLDRQQETQYF.

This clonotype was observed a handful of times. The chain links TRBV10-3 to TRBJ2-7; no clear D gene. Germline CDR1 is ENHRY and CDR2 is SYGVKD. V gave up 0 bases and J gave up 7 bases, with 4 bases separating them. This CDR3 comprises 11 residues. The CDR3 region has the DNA TGTGCCATCAGTGAGTCAGGGGAGCAGTACTTC. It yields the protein CAISESGEQYF.

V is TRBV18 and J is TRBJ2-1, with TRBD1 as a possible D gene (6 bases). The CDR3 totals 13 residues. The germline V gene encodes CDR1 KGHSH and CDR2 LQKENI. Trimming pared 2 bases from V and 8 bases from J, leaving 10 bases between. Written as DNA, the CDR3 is TGTGCCAGCTCACCATGGGGGCAGGATGAGCAGTTCTTC. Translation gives CASSPWGQDEQFF.